This passage covers 7 T cell receptor beta chains from one sample sequenced in a study of T cells in Graves' hyperthyroidism and ophthalmopathy. TCR beta CDR3 sequences were amplified from RNA transcripts. Researchers ran a first-round RT-PCR on the TCR CDR3 using the HTBI primer set. TCRdb reprocessed the multiplex PCR reads via MiXCR and lists one record per CDR3 protein. Among over 650,000 distinct CDR3 sequences listed, approximately 42% were seen once. Input material: peripheral blood or thyroid tissue (not recorded which). The source of these receptors is an adult man with Graves' disease, either hyperthyroidism or ophthalmopathy (not recorded which).

This clonotype was recorded many times. This rearrangement joins TRBV29-1 to TRBJ2-2; D gene ambiguous. Between the trimmed V and J ends, which lost 5 bases and 0 bases, there was a span of 13 bases. The CDR3 extends over 15 amino acids. Germline V gene data show CDR1 as SQVTM and CDR2 as ANQGSEA. The CDR3 reads CSVFFPSANTGELFF. CDR3 bases: TGCAGCGTTTTTTTTCCTTCCGCGAACACCGGGGAGCTGTTTTTT.

This clonotype occurred many times. The chain recombines TRBV7-8 with TRBJ2-5; the match to TRBD2 covers 10 bases. J lost 5 bases, V lost 1 base, and 7 bases had no gene match. The germline V gene encodes CDR1 SGHVS and CDR2 FQNEAQ. CDR3 length equals 16 residues. The DNA for the CDR3 is TGTGCCAGCAGCTTAGGGCTAGCGGGAGCTCGGGAGACCCAGTACTTC. It specifies CASSLGLAGARETQYF.

The CDR3 DNA reads TGTGCCAGCAGTTCTCTAGCGGGGGGCCACAAAGAGACCCAGTACTTC. Residues: CASSSLAGGHKETQYF. The gene calls are TRBV6-5 and TRBJ2-5; 11 bases fit TRBD2. The J segment lost 3 bases and the V segment lost 4 bases, leaving 7 bases of the junction unmatched. The CDR3 covers 16 residues. Germline loops: CDR1 MNHEY, CDR2 SVGAGI.

This clonotype was found a few times. The CDR3 reads CASSFGFPQETQYF. CDR3 nucleotides: TGTGCCAGCAGCTTCGGGTTCCCGCAAGAGACCCAGTACTTC. This chain uses TRBV7-9 with TRBJ2-5; D remains ambiguous. The CDR3 contains 14 residues. Germline V gene data show CDR1 as SEHNR and CDR2 as FQNEAQ (reference sequence). V was shortened by 3 bases and J by 2 bases, with 10 bases between the two germline ends.

The rearrangement joins TRBV7-2 to TRBJ2-5, with D perhaps TRBD1 (5 bases). The CDR3 totals 13 residues. Trimming left V 9 bases short and J 7 bases short, with 18 bases between. CDR1 is SGHTA, CDR2 FQGNSA, per germline. The CDR3 DNA reads as TGTGCCAGTAGTATGGCCAGGGTGTCGACCCAGTACTTC. This gives the protein CASSMARVSTQYF.

The chain combines TRBV7-8 with TRBJ1-2; TRBD1 agrees at 7 bases. The CDR3 is 13 residues long. V lost 8 bases, J lost 2 bases, and 5 bases stayed unmatched. Germline V gene data show CDR1 as SGHVS and CDR2 as FQNEAQ. For the CDR3, the DNA is TGTGCCAGCCTCATGACAGGGAACTATGGCTACACCTTC. Translated: CASLMTGNYGYTF.

This clonotype showed up just a few times. The V call is TRBV10-3, the J call TRBJ2-7; 12 positions match TRBD2. The CDR3 length is 17 residues. The V gene's germline CDR1 is ENHRY and CDR2 SYGVKD. V trimming: 5 bases; J trimming: 4 bases; junction bases outside the gene matches: 12. For the CDR3, the DNA is TGTGCCATCAGTCCCCTCTGGACTAGCGGGAACAGGTACGAGCAGTACTTC. Translation: CAISPLWTSGNRYEQYF.